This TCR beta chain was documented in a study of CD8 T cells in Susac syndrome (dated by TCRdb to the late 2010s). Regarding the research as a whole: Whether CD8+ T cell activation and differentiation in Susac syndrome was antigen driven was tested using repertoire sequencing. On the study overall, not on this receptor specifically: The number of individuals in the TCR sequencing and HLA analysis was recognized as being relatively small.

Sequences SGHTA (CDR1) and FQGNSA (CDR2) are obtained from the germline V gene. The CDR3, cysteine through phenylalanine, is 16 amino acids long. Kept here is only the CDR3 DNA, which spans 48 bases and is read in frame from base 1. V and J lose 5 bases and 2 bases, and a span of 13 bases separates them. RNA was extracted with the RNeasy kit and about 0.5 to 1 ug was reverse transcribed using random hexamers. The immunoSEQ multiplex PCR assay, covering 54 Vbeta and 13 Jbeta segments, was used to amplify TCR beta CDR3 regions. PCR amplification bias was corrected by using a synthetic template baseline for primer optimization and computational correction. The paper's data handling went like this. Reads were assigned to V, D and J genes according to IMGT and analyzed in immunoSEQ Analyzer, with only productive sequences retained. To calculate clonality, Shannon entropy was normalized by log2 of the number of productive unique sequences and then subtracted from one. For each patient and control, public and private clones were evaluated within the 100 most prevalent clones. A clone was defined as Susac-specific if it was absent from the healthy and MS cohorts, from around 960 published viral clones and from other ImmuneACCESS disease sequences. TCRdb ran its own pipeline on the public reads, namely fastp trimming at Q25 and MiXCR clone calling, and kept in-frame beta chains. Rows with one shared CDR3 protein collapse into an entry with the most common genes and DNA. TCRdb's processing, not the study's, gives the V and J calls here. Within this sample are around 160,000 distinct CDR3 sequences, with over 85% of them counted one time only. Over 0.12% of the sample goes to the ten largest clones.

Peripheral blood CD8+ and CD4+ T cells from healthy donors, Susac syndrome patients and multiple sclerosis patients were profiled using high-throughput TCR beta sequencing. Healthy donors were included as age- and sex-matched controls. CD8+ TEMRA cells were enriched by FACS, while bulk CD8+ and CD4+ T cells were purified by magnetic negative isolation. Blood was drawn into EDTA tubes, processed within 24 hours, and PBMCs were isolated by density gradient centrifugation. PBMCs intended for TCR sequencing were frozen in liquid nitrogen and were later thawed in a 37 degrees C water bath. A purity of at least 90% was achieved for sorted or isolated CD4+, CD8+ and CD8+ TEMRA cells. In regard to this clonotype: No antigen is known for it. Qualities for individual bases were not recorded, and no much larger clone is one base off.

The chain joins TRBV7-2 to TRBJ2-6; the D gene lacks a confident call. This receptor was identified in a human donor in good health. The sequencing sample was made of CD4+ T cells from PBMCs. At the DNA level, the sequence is TGTGCCAGCAGCCCCCGGCGGCTAGCTGGGGCCAACGTCCTGACTTTC. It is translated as CASSPRRLAGANVLTF. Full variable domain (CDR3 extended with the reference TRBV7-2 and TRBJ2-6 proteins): GAGVSQSPSNKVTEKGKDVELRCDPISGHTALYWYRQSLGQGLEFLIYFQGNSAPDKSGLPSDRFSAERTGGSVSTLTIQRTQQEDSAVYLCASSPRRLAGANVLTFGAGSRLTVL.